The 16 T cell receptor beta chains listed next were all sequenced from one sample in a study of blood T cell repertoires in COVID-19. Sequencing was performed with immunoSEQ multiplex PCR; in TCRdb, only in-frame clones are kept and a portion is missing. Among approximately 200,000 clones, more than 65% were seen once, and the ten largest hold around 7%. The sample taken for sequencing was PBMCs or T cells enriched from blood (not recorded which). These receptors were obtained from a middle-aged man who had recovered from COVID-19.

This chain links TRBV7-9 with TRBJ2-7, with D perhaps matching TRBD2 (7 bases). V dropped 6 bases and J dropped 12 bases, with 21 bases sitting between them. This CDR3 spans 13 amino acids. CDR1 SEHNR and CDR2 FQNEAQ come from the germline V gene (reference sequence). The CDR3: CASSYGGADVGYF. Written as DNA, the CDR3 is TGTGCCAGCAGTTATGGGGGGGCCGACGTTGGGTACTTC.

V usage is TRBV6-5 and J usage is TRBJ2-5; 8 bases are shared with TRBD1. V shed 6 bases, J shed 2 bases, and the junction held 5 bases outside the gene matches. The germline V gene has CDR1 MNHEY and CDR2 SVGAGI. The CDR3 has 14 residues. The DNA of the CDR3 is TGTGCCAGCAGGATAAACAGGGGGCAAGAGACCCAGTACTTC. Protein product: CASRINRGQETQYF.

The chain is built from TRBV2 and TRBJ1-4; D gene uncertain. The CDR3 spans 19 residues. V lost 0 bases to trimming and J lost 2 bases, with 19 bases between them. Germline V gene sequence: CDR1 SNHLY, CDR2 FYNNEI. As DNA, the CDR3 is TGTGCCAGCAGTGAAGCCCCTGGTGGGCGCGTAATTACTAATGAAAAACTGTTTTTT. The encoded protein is CASSEAPGGRVITNEKLFF.

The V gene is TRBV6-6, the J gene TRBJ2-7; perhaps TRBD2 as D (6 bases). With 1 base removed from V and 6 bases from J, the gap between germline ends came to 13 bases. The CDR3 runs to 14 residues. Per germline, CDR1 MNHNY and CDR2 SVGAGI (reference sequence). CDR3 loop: CASSYYGRGSEQYF. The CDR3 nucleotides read TGTGCCAGCAGTTACTACGGCCGGGGGAGCGAGCAGTACTTC.

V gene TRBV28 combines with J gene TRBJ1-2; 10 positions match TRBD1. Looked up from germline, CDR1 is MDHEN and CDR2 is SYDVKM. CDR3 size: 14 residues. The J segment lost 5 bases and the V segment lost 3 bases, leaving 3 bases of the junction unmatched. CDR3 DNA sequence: TGTGCCAGCAGTTTGGGGGACAGGGGATATGGCTACACCTTC. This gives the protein CASSLGDRGYGYTF.

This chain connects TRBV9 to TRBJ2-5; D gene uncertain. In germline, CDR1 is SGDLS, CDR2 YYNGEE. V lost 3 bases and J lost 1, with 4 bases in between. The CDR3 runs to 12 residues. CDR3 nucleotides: TGTGCCAGCAGCGCTTTCCAAGAGACCCAGTACTTC. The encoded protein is CASSAFQETQYF.

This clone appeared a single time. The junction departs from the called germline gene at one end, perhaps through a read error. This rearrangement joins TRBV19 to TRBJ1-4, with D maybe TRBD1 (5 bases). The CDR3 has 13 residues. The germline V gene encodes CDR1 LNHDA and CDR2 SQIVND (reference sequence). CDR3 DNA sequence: TGTGCCACTAGTTCGGACCCTACAGGAAAACTGTTTTTT. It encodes CATSSDPTGKLFF.

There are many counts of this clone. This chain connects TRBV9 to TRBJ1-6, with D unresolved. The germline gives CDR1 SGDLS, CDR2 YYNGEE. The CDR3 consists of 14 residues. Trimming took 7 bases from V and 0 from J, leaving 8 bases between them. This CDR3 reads CASGRSSYNSPLHF. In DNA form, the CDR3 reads TGTGCCAGCGGAAGGAGCTCCTATAATTCACCCCTCCACTTT.

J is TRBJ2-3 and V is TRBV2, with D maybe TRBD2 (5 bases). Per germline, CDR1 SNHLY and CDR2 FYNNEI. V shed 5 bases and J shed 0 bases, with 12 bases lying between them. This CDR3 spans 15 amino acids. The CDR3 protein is CASSQDFASTDTQYF. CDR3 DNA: TGTGCCAGCAGTCAGGACTTTGCTAGCACAGATACGCAGTATTTT.

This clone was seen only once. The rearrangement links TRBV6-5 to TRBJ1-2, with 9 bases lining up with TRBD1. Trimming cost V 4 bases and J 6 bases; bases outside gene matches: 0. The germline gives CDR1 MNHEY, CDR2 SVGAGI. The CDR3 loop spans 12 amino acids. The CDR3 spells CASSWDRDGYTF. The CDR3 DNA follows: TGTGCCAGCAGTTGGGACAGGGATGGCTACACCTTC.

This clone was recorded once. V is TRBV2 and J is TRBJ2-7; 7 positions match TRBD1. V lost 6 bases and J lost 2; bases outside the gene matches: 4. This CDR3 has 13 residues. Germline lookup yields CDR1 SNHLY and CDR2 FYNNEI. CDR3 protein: CASRGTEAYEQYF. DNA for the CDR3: TGTGCCAGCAGAGGGACAGAAGCCTACGAGCAGTACTTC.

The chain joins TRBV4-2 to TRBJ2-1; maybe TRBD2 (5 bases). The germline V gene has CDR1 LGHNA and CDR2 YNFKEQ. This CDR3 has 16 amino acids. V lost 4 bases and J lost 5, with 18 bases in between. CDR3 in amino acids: CASSLPSWRRDNEQFF. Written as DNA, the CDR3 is TGTGCCAGCAGCCTCCCTTCATGGAGGCGTGACAATGAGCAGTTCTTC.

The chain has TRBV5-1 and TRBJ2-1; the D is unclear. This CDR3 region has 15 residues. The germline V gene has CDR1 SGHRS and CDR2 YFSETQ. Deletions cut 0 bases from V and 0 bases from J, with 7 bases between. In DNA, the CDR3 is TGCGCCAGCAGCTTGGAGCGTCCCTCCTACAATGAGCAGTTCTTC. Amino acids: CASSLERPSYNEQFF.

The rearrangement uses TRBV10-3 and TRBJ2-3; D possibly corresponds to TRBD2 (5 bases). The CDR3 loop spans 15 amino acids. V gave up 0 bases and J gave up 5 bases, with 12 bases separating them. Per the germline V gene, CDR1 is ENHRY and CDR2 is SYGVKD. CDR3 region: CAISESGVGGDTQYF. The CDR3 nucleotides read TGTGCCATCAGTGAGTCGGGAGTAGGTGGAGATACGCAGTATTTT.

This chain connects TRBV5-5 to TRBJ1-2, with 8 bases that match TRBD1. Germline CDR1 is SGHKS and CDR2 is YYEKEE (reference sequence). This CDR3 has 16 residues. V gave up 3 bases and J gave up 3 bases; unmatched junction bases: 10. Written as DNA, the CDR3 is TGTGCCAGCAGCTCACCTGACAGGGGATTAGACTATGGCTACACCTTC. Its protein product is CASSSPDRGLDYGYTF.

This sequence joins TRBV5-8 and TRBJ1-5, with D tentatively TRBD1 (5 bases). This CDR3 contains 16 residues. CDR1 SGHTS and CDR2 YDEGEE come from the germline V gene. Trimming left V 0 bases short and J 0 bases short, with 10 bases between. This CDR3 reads CASSLGGTPSNQPQHF. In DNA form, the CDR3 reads TGTGCCAGCAGCTTGGGCGGGACTCCTAGCAATCAGCCCCAGCATTTT.